This is a list of T cell receptor beta chains from one sample in a study of blood T cell repertoires in COVID-19. Assay used: immunoSEQ multiplex PCR; TCRdb lists only in-frame clones, some missing. The sample contains nearly 25,000 clones, about 90% of which appear only once. The sequencing input was peripheral blood. The receptor source for this set is a man between 65 and 85 years old with active COVID-19. Each CDR3 is given with its conserved first and last residue. D genes are given only for firm matches. Clone size is shown for a subset of rows, as once, few, many or a class of expanded clone.

j_call clone_size v_call d_call cdr3_nt cdr3_aa
TRBJ1-6 - TRBV24-1 - TGTGCCACCAGTGATTCGACAGCCGGAGATTCACCCCTCCACTTT CATSDSTAGDSPLHF
TRBJ1-3 - TRBV18 TRBD1 TGTGCCAGCTCACAGGGGGCTGCTGGAAACACCATATATTTT CASSQGAAGNTIYF
TRBJ1-5 few TRBV19 TRBD1 TGTGCCAGTAGTATGACAGGGGCCCCTCGTAAACAGCCCCAGCATTTT CASSMTGAPRKQPQHF
TRBJ1-4 - TRBV5-1 - TGCGCCAGCAGCGTCGAGGGGGATGAAAAACTGTTTTTT CASSVEGDEKLFF
TRBJ2-5 - TRBV25-1 TRBD2 TGTGCCAGCAGTGTAGATCGGGGACTAGCGGGACTTCGGGAGACCCAGTACTTC CASSVDRGLAGLRETQYF
TRBJ2-5 - TRBV11-1 - TGTGCCAGCAGCTCTTCCGGGTTGGGAGAGACCCAGTACTTC CASSSSGLGETQYF
TRBJ1-4 - TRBV10-2 - TGCGCCAGCAGAGCCGGACAGAGCTTAGGTGAAAAACTGTTTTTT CASRAGQSLGEKLFF
TRBJ2-7 - TRBV5-1 - TGCGCCAGCAGCTTCCAGAACACGGGCTACGAGCAGTACTTC CASSFQNTGYEQYF
TRBJ2-7 once TRBV4-3 TRBD2 TGCGCCAGCAGCCAGACTCGGACTAGCGGGATACACGAGCAGTACTTC CASSQTRTSGIHEQYF
TRBJ1-2 - TRBV7-7 - TGTGCTAGCAGCCCCATCTCGACAAGCGGCTATGGCTACACCTTC CASSPISTSGYGYTF
TRBJ2-5 once TRBV6-2/TRBV6-3 TRBD2 TGTGCCAGCAGTTCTAGCGGGAGGGGTGAGACCCAGTACTTC CASSSSGRGETQYF
TRBJ1-2 - TRBV30 TRBD1 TGTGCCTGGAGTCGACAGGGTGGCTACACCTTC CAWSRQGGYTF
TRBJ2-1 few TRBV7-2 TRBD2 TGTGCCAGCAGCGTCACTAGCGGGGGAAGGGGGGAGCAGTTCTTC CASSVTSGGRGEQFF
TRBJ1-2 - TRBV29-1 TRBD1 TGCAGCGTTGATGACAGGGGGCTAGTATTGGGTGGCTACACCTTC CSVDDRGLVLGGYTF
TRBJ2-4 - TRBV3-1/TRBV3-2 TRBD2 TGTGCCAGCAGCCAAGGGATGCGGACTAGTGCAGACATTCAGTACTTC CASSQGMRTSADIQYF
TRBJ2-4 once TRBV15 - TGTGCCACCACCCCCACGGGGGGCGAAGCCAAAAACATTCAGTACTTC CATTPTGGEAKNIQYF
TRBJ1-2 - TRBV24-1 TRBD1 TGTGCCACCTGGGGCAGGGGGCGAAATAACTATGGCTACACCTTC CATWGRGRNNYGYTF
TRBJ2-1 - TRBV6-5 - TGTGCCAGCAGTTATAGGCCAGGCAATGAGCAGTTCTTC CASSYRPGNEQFF
TRBJ2-7 - TRBV7-3 TRBD1 TGTGCCAGCAGTCCTACCGGGACAGGGGTCCTCGGGCAGTACTTC CASSPTGTGVLGQYF
TRBJ1-3 - TRBV2 - TGTGCCAGCAGTGAAGTACGGCAGGGGATACTCGGAAACACCATATATTTT CASSEVRQGILGNTIYF
TRBJ1-6 - TRBV18 - TGTGCCAGCTCACCGCGGGGGCCTTCACCCCTCCACTTT CASSPRGPSPLHF
TRBJ1-1 - TRBV4-2 - TGTGCCAGCAGCCAGCCCTCGGGTTGGGACACTGAAGCTTTCTTT CASSQPSGWDTEAFF
TRBJ2-3 - TRBV28 TRBD2 TGTGCCAGCAGTTTATCTAGCGGCATTTCCCATACGCAGTATTTT CASSLSSGISHTQYF
TRBJ1-5 few TRBV7-9 TRBD1 TGTGCCAGCAGCTTAGCGACAGGGGGACATCAGCCCCAGCATTTT CASSLATGGHQPQHF
TRBJ1-2 - TRBV7-9 - TGTGCCAGCAGCCCTGCGGCTGGCTACACCTTC CASSPAAGYTF
TRBJ2-5 - TRBV18 - TGTGCCAGCTCACCCGCGGAGACCCAGTACTTC CASSPAETQYF
TRBJ1-1 - TRBV30 TRBD1 TGTGCCTGGAGTACCGGGACAGGGCGGTTGCGGAGGACTTTCTTT CAWSTGTGRLRRTFF
TRBJ2-7 - TRBV15 TRBD1 TGTGCCACCAGCAGGGGACAGACCTACGAGCAGTACTTC CATSRGQTYEQYF
TRBJ2-1 - TRBV9 - TGTGCCAGCAGCCGCGGGGCTAGCTCCTACAATGAGCAGTTCTTC CASSRGASSYNEQFF
TRBJ1-6 - TRBV5-6 TRBD1 TGTGCCAGCAGTTTTGGACAGGGGGCGAATAATTCACCCCTCCACTTT CASSFGQGANNSPLHF
TRBJ1-4 - TRBV6-5 TRBD1 TGTGCCAGCAGTTGGGACAGGGTCGAAAAACTGTTTTTT CASSWDRVEKLFF
TRBJ2-5 - TRBV7-3 TRBD2 TGTGCCAGCAGCTTAACGGGAGGGACCGAGACCCAGTACTTC CASSLTGGTETQYF
TRBJ1-6 - TRBV9 - TGTGCTTCTGGGGCGGATTATAATTCACCCCTCCACTTT CASGADYNSPLHF
TRBJ2-1 - TRBV7-3 TRBD1 TGTGCCAGCAGCTTAGGGACAGGGCCATACAATGAGCAGTTCTTC CASSLGTGPYNEQFF
TRBJ1-2 - TRBV19 - TGTGCCAGTAGTATAGACCTGGGCTACACCTTC CASSIDLGYTF
TRBJ2-7 - TRBV11-2 TRBD1 TGTGCCAGCAGCTTAGTTTCCAGGGGGCGATCGGACTTC CASSLVSRGRSDF
TRBJ2-3 - TRBV4-1 - TGCGCCAGCAGCTTGAGCGGTTCCCCAGATACGCAGTATTTT CASSLSGSPDTQYF
TRBJ2-7 - TRBV19 TRBD2 TGTGCCAGTAGTGGGGCAGAGAGTCGCGGGAGGGCCTACGAGCAGTACTTC CASSGAESRGRAYEQYF
TRBJ2-2 - TRBV7-6 TRBD2 TGTGCCAGCACTAGCGGGAGGAACACCGGGGAGCTGTTTTTT CASTSGRNTGELFF
TRBJ2-1 - TRBV24-1 TRBD2 TGTGCCACCAGTGCCCAGCGGGGGGTCGGGGGGGTCCCCGGGTCCTACAATGAGCAGTTCTTC CATSAQRGVGGVPGSYNEQFF
TRBJ1-1 - TRBV30 TRBD1 TGTGCCTGGAGTGGAATGGACAGGGGGCTGCTGAACACTGAAGCTTTCTTT CAWSGMDRGLLNTEAFF
TRBJ2-2 - TRBV7-9 TRBD2 TGTGCCAGCCCCCGGGGAGGGGTCCCCGGGGAGCTGTTTTTT CASPRGGVPGELFF
TRBJ2-7 - TRBV7-8 TRBD2 TGTGCCAGCAGCCAAGGTAGCGGGTATCCTCGCGAGCAGTACTTC CASSQGSGYPREQYF